Included here is one TCR beta chain sequence, with context. The antigen remains unidentified. The sample contains more than one DNA sequence encoding this CDR3. The data originate from a study of cytotoxic CD8 clonotypes in ibrutinib-treated CLL. The germline V gene has CDR1 ENHRY and CDR2 SYGVKD. The CDR3 has 16 amino acids. Between the trimmed V and J ends, which lost 0 bases and 0 bases, there was a span of 10 bases. Study results and limitations: Private clonotypes, not public ones, expanded at ibrutinib response.

Profiled with immunoSEQ multiplex PCR; TCRdb holds only in-frame clones, not every one. The repertoire holds 100,000 or so clones, about 58% seen once, with around a third in the top ten. V and J are TRBV10-3 and TRBJ2-3, with a tentative D call TRBD1 (5 bases). The clonotype originates from a human donor with chronic lymphocytic leukemia. The sample here was PBMCs, taken after 24 months of ibrutinib treatment. Here the CDR3 DNA reads TGTGCCATCAGTGAGTCAAGGGGTACTAGCACAGATACGCAGTATTTT. It yields the protein CAISESRGTSTDTQYF.